Following are 14 T cell receptor beta chains from one sample sequenced in a study of blood T cells in healthy people across ages. With a J-beta primer mix and a sample-barcoded 5' primer, a second PCR ran about 7 to 11 cycles. TCRdb called the 5' RACE reads again in MiXCR, with one record for every CDR3 protein. This table has more than 700,000 distinct CDR3 sequences, about 55% appearing once. Sequenced: blood. Source of these receptors: an elderly man in good health.

Turning to this clonotype: The junction differs from germline at one of its ends, possibly a read error. The rearrangement joins TRBV5-1 to TRBJ2-1; D possibly corresponds to TRBD1 (5 bases). The CDR3 covers 13 residues. The germline V gene has CDR1 SGHRS and CDR2 YFSETQ. This CDR3 reads CASSQEQGNEQCF. In DNA, the CDR3 is TGCGCCAGCAGCCAAGAGCAGGGCAACGAGCAGTGCTTC.

The table lists this clonotype with a few counts. The chain recombines TRBV18 with TRBJ2-3; TRBD1 is a possible D gene (5 bases). The CDR3 spans 16 residues. Deletions cut 4 bases from V and 2 bases from J, with 16 bases between. Germline CDR1 is KGHSH and CDR2 is LQKENI. The chain's CDR3 is CASSQTWGGTTDTQYF. CDR3 DNA: TGTGCCAGCTCACAAACTTGGGGCGGCACCACAGATACGCAGTATTTT.

This chain uses TRBV5-1 with TRBJ2-1; 15 bases fit TRBD2. V shed 3 bases and J 0 bases; nucleotides not matched to a gene: 7. The CDR3 loop spans 19 amino acids. Germline V lookup: CDR1 SGHRS, CDR2 YFSETQ. The CDR3 DNA sequence: TGCGCCAGCAGCTCAAAGGGACTAGCGGGAGGTCACTCCTACAATGAGCAGTTCTTC. Translation: CASSSKGLAGGHSYNEQFF. The complete variable domain, with remaining parts taken from reference TRBV5-1 and TRBJ2-1, reads KAGVTQTPRYLIKTRGQQVTLSCSPISGHRSVSWYQQTPGQGLQFLFEYFSETQRNKGNFPGRFSGRQFSNSRSEMNVSTLELGDSALYLCASSSKGLAGGHSYNEQFFGPGTRLTVL.

The rearrangement uses TRBV5-6 and TRBJ2-1, with 10 bases fitting TRBD2. The CDR3 sequence is 13 residues long. Trimming removed 4 bases from V and 10 bases from J; junction bases left unmatched: 5. CDR1 and CDR2 (germline): SGHDT, YYEEEE. This CDR3 is CASSLAGAREQFF. The CDR3 coding sequence is TGTGCCAGCAGCCTAGCGGGAGCCAGGGAGCAGTTCTTC.

This clonotype was observed a few times. The rearrangement links TRBV27 to TRBJ2-7; TRBD2 aligns across 7 bases. Germline CDR1 and CDR2: MNHEY and SMNVEV (reference sequence). The CDR3 has 13 amino acids. The J segment lost 6 bases and the V segment lost 5 bases, leaving 7 bases of the junction unmatched. The chain's CDR3 is CASSPRLAGEQYF. The CDR3 DNA reads as TGTGCCAGCAGTCCGCGACTAGCTGGCGAGCAGTACTTC.

This clonotype came up many times. The chain is built from TRBV29-1 and TRBJ2-7; D may match TRBD1 or TRBD2 (5 bases each). Germline CDR1 SQVTM, CDR2 ANQGSEA. This CDR3 comprises 13 residues. V lost 1 base to trimming and J lost 0 bases, with 7 bases between them. DNA for the CDR3: TGCAGCGTTGAAGGAGGGGACTCCTACGAGCAGTACTTC. Amino acid sequence: CSVEGGDSYEQYF.

The V call is TRBV3-1, the J call TRBJ1-2, with D tentatively TRBD1 (6 bases). The CDR3 loop spans 11 amino acids. Trimming left V 6 bases short and J 8 bases short, with 10 bases between. Germline CDR1 reads LGHDT; CDR2 reads YNNKEL (reference sequence). CDR3 bases: TGTGCCAGCAGACACAGGGAAGGCTACACCTTC. Protein product: CASRHREGYTF.

This clonotype has just a few counts. The chain employs TRBV4-1 and TRBJ2-7; D is perhaps TRBD1 (7 bases). CDR1 is MGHRA, CDR2 YSYEKL, per germline. V gave up 1 base and J gave up 2 bases, with 15 bases separating them. This CDR3 comprises 16 residues. As DNA, the CDR3 is TGCGCCAGCAGCCAAGCGGGGGCAGGGGGGACCTACGAGCAGTACTTC. The encoded protein is CASSQAGAGGTYEQYF.

The chain combines TRBV4-2 with TRBJ2-1, with a weak D call TRBD1 (5 bases). CDR1 and CDR2 (germline): LGHNA, YNFKEQ. The CDR3 is made up of 15 amino acids. Trimming removed 1 base at V and 4 bases at J, with 11 bases between. This chain's CDR3 is CASSQVPQGYNEQFF. The CDR3 region has the DNA TGTGCCAGCAGCCAAGTGCCCCAGGGTTACAATGAGCAGTTCTTC.

The chain joins TRBV12-3 or TRBV12-4 to TRBJ2-5, with 13 bases lining up with TRBD2. The CDR3 runs 15 residues. Germline trimming cut 4 bases from V and 11 bases from J; bases unmatched to any gene: 10. CDR3 region: CASSSGTSGTDEQYF. CDR3 DNA: TGTGCCAGCAGTTCCGGGACTAGCGGGACCGATGAGCAGTACTTC.

CDR3 protein: CASMPSGRISYEQYF. The CDR3 nucleotides are TGTGCCAGCATGCCTAGCGGGAGGATTTCCTACGAGCAGTACTTC. The genes are TRBV25-1 and TRBJ2-7; 11 bases fit TRBD2. The CDR3 is made up of 15 amino acids. Trimming cost V 7 bases and J 1 base; bases outside gene matches: 6. Germline V lookup: CDR1 MGHDK, CDR2 SYGVNS.

On this clonotype: This could be a read error, since a much larger clone is one nucleotide away. The chain recombines TRBV11-2 with TRBJ2-5; D not resolved. The J call could be wrong; TRBJ2-7 is a better fit for the DNA end. Per germline, CDR1 SGHAT and CDR2 FQNNGV. The CDR3 covers 13 residues. This chain's CDR3 is CAGSRPGGYEQYF. The CDR3, as DNA: TGTGCCGGCAGCCGCCCGGGTGGCTACGAGCAGTACTTC.

The gene calls are TRBV24-1 and TRBJ1-4; no reliable D call. Germline lookup yields CDR1 KGHDR and CDR2 SFDVKD. The CDR3 sequence is 12 residues long. V dropped 5 bases and J dropped 6 bases, with 6 bases sitting between them. The CDR3 DNA sequence: TGTGCCACCAGTGGCGGGGATGAAAAACTGTTTTTT. Protein sequence: CATSGGDEKLFF.

The chain carries TRBV12-3 or TRBV12-4 and TRBJ2-7; 11 bases map to TRBD2. V lost 6 bases, J lost 7 bases, and 14 bases stayed unmatched. This CDR3 has 16 residues. CDR3 region: CASRFSSSGGTGEQYF. The CDR3 DNA follows: TGTGCCAGCAGATTTTCGTCTAGCGGGGGGACGGGGGAGCAGTACTTC.